This is a list of T cell receptor beta chains from one sample in a study of patients and donors after allogeneic stem cell transplantation. TCRdb processed the RT-PCR reads anew with MiXCR; each CDR3 protein has one entry. The repertoire holds hundreds of thousands of distinct CDR3 sequences, with 16% as singletons. Sample: blood, either unsorted or a sorted T cell fraction (not recorded which). The receptor set was obtained from a human donor who was either an allogeneic HSCT recipient or a stem cell or donor lymphocyte infusion donor (not recorded which). It is not recorded whose cells these are; they may come from a transplant donor. Both conserved end residues are part of each CDR3. Fields, in order: J gene, clone size, D gene, V gene, CDR3 DNA, CDR3 protein. D genes are given only for firm matches. Only some rows state a clone size, as once, few, many or a class for expanded clones.

>TRBJ1-6|few|TRBD1|TRBV10-3
TGTGCCATCAGCCGGCAGGGGGATTCACCCCTCCACTTT
CAISRQGDSPLHF
>TRBJ2-6|-|TRBD1|TRBV6-1
TGTGCCAGCAGTGCCCCTTCAGGGGGCGGATCCTCTGGGGCCAACGTCCTGACTTTC
CASSAPSGGGSSGANVLTF
>TRBJ2-3|many|-|TRBV6-5
TGTGCCAGCAGTTATTTTGGGTGGACAGATACGCAGTATTTT
CASSYFGWTDTQYF
>TRBJ2-7|few|TRBD1|TRBV7-7
TGTGCCAGCAGCTTAGCTCGCGGACAGGAGTACGAGCAGTACTTC
CASSLARGQEYEQYF
>TRBJ2-3|few|TRBD2|TRBV11-2
TGTGCCAGCAGCCCCATAGCGGGGGGCCGCACAGATACGCAGTATTTT
CASSPIAGGRTDTQYF
>TRBJ2-2|few|TRBD2|TRBV2
TGTGCCGTACCCTTCACTAGCGGGGGGGCCAACACCGGGGAGCTGTTTTTT
CAVPFTSGGANTGELFF
>TRBJ2-2|-|-|TRBV27
TGTGCCAGCAGTTACCTGGAAGGAGACACCGGGGAGCTGTTTTTT
CASSYLEGDTGELFF
>TRBJ2-2|-|-|TRBV12-3/TRBV12-4
TGTGCCAGCAGTTTTGGTCCGGGACTCTCGAACACCGGGGAGCTGTTTTTT
CASSFGPGLSNTGELFF
>TRBJ2-2|many|TRBD2|TRBV2
TGTGCCACCGGGACTAGCGTGTCCGGGGAGCTGTTTTTT
CATGTSVSGELFF
>TRBJ2-3|-|-|TRBV4-1
TGCGCCAGCAGCCTTTTGAGGGGGTCCACAGATACGCAGTATTTT
CASSLLRGSTDTQYF
>TRBJ1-5|-|TRBD1|TRBV15
TGTGCCACCAGCAGAGGGGACAGTGTGGGTCAGCCCCAGCATTTT
CATSRGDSVGQPQHF
>TRBJ2-2|-|-|TRBV6-5
TGTGCCAGCAGTTACCGGGACGGAGACACCGGGGAGCTGTTTTTT
CASSYRDGDTGELFF
>TRBJ2-4|-|-|TRBV2
TGTGCCAGCAGTGAACCGGGAAGGGCCAAAAACATTCAGTACTTC
CASSEPGRAKNIQYF
>TRBJ1-3|-|-|TRBV5-6
TGTGCCAGCAGCTTGGGACGCTCTGGAAACACCATATATTTT
CASSLGRSGNTIYF
>TRBJ1-3|many|-|TRBV29-1
TGCAGCGTACAAGATTCCCCCTGGAGATCTGGAAACACCATATATTTT
CSVQDSPWRSGNTIYF
>TRBJ2-1|few|-|TRBV20-1
TGCAGTGCTAGACTGGACTGGGAGCAGTTCTTC
CSARLDWEQFF
>TRBJ1-2|-|TRBD1|TRBV20-1
TGCAGTGCTCCCCCGTCCGGGACAGGGAGGGAATATGGCTACACCTTC
CSAPPSGTGREYGYTF
>TRBJ1-6|few|TRBD1|TRBV2
TGTGCCAGCAGCCCAGGGGGGGGCGTGTCACCCCTCCACTTT
CASSPGGGVSPLHF
>TRBJ2-1|-|-|TRBV4-2
TGTGCCAGCAGCCAAGAACCGGGAAAGAACAATGAGCAGTTCTTC
CASSQEPGKNNEQFF
>TRBJ1-2|once|-|TRBV20-1
TGCAGTGCTAGAGATCACAGGGATAATGGCTACACCTTC
CSARDHRDNGYTF
>TRBJ1-1|-|-|TRBV12-3/TRBV12-4
TGTGCCAGCAGTTTCCAGGGTATAGCTGAAGCTTTCTTT
CASSFQGIAEAFF
>TRBJ2-4|-|-|TRBV11-3
TGTGCCAGCAGGCTAACTGGGGGGAGCATTCAGTACTTC
CASRLTGGSIQYF
>TRBJ2-5|few|TRBD1|TRBV3-1
TGTGCCAGCAGCCAAGATCCGACAGGGTCTGAAACCCAGTACTTC
CASSQDPTGSETQYF
>TRBJ1-4|few|-|TRBV20-1
TGCAGTGCTAGAAGGGGGTCCCTTAATGAAAAACTGTTTTTT
CSARRGSLNEKLFF
>TRBJ1-6|-|-|TRBV7-3
TGTGCCAGCAGCTTAGGTCCCGACAGTTCACCCCTCCACTTT
CASSLGPDSSPLHF
>TRBJ2-7|few|TRBD2|TRBV20-1
TGCAGTGCTAGGGCGGGGGGATCCTACGAGCAGTACTTC
CSARAGGSYEQYF